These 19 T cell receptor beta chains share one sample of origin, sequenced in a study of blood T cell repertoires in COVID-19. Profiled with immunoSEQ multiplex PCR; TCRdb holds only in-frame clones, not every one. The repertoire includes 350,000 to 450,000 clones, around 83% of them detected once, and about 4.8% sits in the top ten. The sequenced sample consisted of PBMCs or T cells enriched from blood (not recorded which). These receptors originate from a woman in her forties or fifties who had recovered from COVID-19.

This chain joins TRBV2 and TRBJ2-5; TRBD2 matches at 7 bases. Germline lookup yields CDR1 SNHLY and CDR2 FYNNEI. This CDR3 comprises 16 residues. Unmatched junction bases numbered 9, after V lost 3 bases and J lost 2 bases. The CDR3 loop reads CASSDLWWEGQETQYF. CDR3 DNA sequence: TGTGCCAGCAGTGACCTCTGGTGGGAGGGACAAGAGACCCAGTACTTC.

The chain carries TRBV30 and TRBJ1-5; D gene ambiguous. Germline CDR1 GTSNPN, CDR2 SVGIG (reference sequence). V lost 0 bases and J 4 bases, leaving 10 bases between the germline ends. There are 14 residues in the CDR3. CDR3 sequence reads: CAWSVRGGNQPQHF. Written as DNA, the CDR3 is TGTGCCTGGAGTGTACGGGGTGGGAATCAGCCCCAGCATTTT.

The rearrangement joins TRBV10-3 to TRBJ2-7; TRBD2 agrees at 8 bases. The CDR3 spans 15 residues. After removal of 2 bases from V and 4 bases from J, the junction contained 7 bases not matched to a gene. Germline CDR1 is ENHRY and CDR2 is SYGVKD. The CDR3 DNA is TGTGCCATCAGTGAGACTCTACTAGCGGCTTACGAGCAGTACTTC. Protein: CAISETLLAAYEQYF.

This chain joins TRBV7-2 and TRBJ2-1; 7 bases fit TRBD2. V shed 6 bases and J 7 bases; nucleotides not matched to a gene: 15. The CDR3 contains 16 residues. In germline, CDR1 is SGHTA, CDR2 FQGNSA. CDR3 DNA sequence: TGTGCCAGCAGTCCTGTCGGGAGCGGGATAGTAAATGAGCAGTTCTTC. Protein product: CASSPVGSGIVNEQFF.

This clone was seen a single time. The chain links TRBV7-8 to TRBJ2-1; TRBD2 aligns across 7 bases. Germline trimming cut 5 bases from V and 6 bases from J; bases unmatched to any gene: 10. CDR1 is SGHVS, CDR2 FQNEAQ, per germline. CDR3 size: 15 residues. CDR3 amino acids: CASSPLAVISNEQFF. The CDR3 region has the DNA TGTGCCAGCAGCCCTCTAGCGGTGATCTCCAATGAGCAGTTCTTC.

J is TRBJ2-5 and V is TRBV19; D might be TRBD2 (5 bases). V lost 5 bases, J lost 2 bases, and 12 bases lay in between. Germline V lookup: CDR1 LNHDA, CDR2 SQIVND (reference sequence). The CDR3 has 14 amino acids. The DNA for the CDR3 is TGTGCCAGTAGTTCCGGGGTAATGCAAGAGACCCAGTACTTC. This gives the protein CASSSGVMQETQYF.

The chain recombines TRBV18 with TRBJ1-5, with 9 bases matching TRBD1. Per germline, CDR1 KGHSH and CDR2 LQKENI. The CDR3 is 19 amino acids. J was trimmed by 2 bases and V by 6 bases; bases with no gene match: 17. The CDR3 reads CASSLISGTGRLGNQPQHF. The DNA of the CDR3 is TGTGCCAGCTCGCTTATCTCCGGGACAGGGCGCCTAGGCAATCAGCCCCAGCATTTT.

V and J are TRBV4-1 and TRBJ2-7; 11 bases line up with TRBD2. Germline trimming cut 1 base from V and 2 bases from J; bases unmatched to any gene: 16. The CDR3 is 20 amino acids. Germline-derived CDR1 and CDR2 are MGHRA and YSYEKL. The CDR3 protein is CASSQVPPGLAGRGAYEQYF. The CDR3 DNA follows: TGCGCCAGCAGCCAAGTTCCCCCCGGACTAGCGGGTAGGGGGGCCTACGAGCAGTACTTC.

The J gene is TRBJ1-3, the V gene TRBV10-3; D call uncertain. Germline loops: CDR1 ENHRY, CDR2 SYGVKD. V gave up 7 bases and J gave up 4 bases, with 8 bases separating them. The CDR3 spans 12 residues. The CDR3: CAITPGGNTIYF. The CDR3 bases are TGTGCCATCACCCCGGGAGGAAACACCATATATTTT.

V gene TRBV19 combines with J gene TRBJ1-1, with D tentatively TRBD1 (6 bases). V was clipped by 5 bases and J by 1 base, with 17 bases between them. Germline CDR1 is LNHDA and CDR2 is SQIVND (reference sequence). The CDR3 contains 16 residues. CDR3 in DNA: TGTGCCAGTAGTTTAAATCTTCAGGGGACGAACACTGAAGCTTTCTTT. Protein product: CASSLNLQGTNTEAFF.

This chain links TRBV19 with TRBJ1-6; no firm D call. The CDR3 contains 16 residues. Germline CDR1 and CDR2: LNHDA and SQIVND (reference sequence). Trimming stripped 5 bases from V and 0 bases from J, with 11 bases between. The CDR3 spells CASSLPGSSYNSPLHF. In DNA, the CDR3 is TGTGCCAGTAGTCTCCCAGGAAGCTCCTATAATTCACCCCTCCACTTT.

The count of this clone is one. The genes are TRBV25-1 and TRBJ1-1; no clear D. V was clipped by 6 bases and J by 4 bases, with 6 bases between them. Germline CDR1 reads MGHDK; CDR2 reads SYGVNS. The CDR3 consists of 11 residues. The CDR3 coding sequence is TGTGCCAGCAGGAGGAGCACTGAAGCTTTCTTT. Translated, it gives CASRRSTEAFF. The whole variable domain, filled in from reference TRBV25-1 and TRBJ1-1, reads EADIYQTPRYLVIGTGKKITLECSQTMGHDKMYWYQQDPGMELHLIHYSYGVNSTEKGDLSSESTVSRIRTEHFPLTLESARPSHTSQYLCASRRSTEAFFGQGTRLTVV.

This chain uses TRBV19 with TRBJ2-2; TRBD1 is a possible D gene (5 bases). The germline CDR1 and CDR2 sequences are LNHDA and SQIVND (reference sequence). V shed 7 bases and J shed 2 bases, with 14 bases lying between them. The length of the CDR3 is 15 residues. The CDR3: CASKSLGPNTGELFF. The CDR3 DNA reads TGTGCCAGTAAGAGTTTGGGGCCCAACACCGGGGAGCTGTTTTTT.

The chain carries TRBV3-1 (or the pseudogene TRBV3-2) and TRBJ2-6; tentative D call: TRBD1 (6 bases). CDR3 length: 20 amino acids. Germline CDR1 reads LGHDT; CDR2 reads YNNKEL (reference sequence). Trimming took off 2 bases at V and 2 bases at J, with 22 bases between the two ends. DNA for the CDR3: TGTGCCAGCAGCCAATTTGGCGGAGCAGGGGTCTTGACTGGGGCCAACGTCCTGACTTTC. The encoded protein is CASSQFGGAGVLTGANVLTF.

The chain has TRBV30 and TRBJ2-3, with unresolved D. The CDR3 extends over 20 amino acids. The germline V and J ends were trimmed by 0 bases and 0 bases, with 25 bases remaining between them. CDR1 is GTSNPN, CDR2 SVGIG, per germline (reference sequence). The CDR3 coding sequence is TGTGCCTGGAGTGTAGGAAGTAGACCTTTGCCCCTAGGTAGCACAGATACGCAGTATTTT. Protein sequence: CAWSVGSRPLPLGSTDTQYF. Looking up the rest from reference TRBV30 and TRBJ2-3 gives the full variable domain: SQTIHQWPATLVQPVGSPLSLECTVEGTSNPNLYWYRQAAGRGLQLLFYSVGIGQISSEVPQNLSASRPQDRQFILSSKKLLLSDSGFYLCAWSVGSRPLPLGSTDTQYFGPGTRLTVL.

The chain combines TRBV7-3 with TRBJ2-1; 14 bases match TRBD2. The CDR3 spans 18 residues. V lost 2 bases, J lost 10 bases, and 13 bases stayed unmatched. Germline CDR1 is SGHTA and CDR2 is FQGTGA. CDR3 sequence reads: CASSLYPPGLAGDGEQFF. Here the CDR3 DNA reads TGTGCCAGCAGCTTATATCCCCCGGGACTAGCGGGAGATGGAGAGCAGTTCTTC.

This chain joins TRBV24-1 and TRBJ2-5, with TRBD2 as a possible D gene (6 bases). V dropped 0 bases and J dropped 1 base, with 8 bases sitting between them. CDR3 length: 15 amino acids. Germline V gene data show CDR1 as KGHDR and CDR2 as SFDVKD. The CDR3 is CATSDLVGGQETQYF. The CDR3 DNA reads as TGTGCCACCAGTGATTTGGTGGGGGGCCAAGAGACCCAGTACTTC.

The CDR3 is CASFTRDRGSYEQYF. Here the CDR3 DNA reads TGTGCCAGCTTTACTCGGGACAGGGGGTCCTACGAGCAGTACTTC. This chain links TRBV27 with TRBJ2-7; 11 nucleotides line up with TRBD1. With V trimmed by 8 bases and J by 1 base, 7 bases remained unmatched. The CDR3 runs 15 residues. CDR1 MNHEY and CDR2 SMNVEV come from the germline V gene (reference sequence).

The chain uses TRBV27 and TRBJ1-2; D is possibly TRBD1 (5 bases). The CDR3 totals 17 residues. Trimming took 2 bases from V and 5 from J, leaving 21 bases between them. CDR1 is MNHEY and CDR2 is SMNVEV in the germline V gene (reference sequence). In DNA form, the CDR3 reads TGTGCCAGCAGTTTAGGCTCGCGTCAGGGAGGGACTTATGGCTACACCTTC. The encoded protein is CASSLGSRQGGTYGYTF.